The subject of this entry is one TCR beta chain. Its specificity is unknown. In the same sample, other DNA sequences code for this CDR3. These data come from a study of beta chain features in type 1 diabetes. The CDR3 has 15 amino acids. The germline V gene has CDR1 SGHTA and CDR2 FQGNSA. The J segment lost 4 bases and the V segment lost 4 bases, leaving 5 bases of the junction unmatched. Study findings and constraints: In the patient group, naive, central memory and Treg TCRB repertoires seemed more alike than in the healthy donor group. Type 1 diabetes patients had TCRB CDR3s that were shorter (moderately but significantly so) in all four CD4+ subsets.

Investigators reverse transcribed all isolated RNA, so they sequenced expressed TCRB transcripts. Clones were read by immunoSEQ multiplex PCR, and TCRdb kept only the in-frame ones, dropping some. The table has some 360,000 clones, around 9.6% seen once; the top ten hold 0.45% to 0.65%. The material sequenced was central memory CD4+ T cells from blood. The rearrangement uses TRBV7-2 and TRBJ2-1; 9 bases agree with TRBD1. The source of this sequence is a man aged 30 to 39 with type 1 diabetes. The CDR3 DNA is TGTGCCAGCAGCTCCGGGACAGGGTCTTACAATGAGCAGTTCTTC. It codes for CASSSGTGSYNEQFF.